The TCR beta chain described here comes from a study of T cell responses to AZD1222 COVID-19 vaccine. Study observations and caveats: With two AZD1222 doses given, Spike-specific TCR breadth and depth both rose. Samples come after the peak T cell response, not at day 14. Unmutated variant regions reportedly attract nearly half of all spike-specific TCRs.

A note on this clone: Its specificity is unknown.

Trimming pared 11 bases from V and 1 base from J, leaving 11 bases between. The germline V gene encodes CDR1 ENHRY and CDR2 SYGVKD. The CDR3 runs to 13 residues. Second doses were pooled across both intervals (about 4 or about 12 weeks). Produced via immunoSEQ multiplex PCR; TCRdb's table is partial and in-frame only. The table includes about 110,000 clones, about 94% detected once. The receptor comes from an adult who received the AZD1222 COVID-19 vaccine. The chain carries TRBV10-3 and TRBJ2-2; a weak D match, TRBD1 (6 bases). The starting material was peripheral blood, obtained 28 days after the second AZD1222 dose. CDR3 DNA: TGTGCCGGACAGAGTAAGAACACCGGGGAGCTGTTTTTT. It encodes CAGQSKNTGELFF.